This TCR beta chain derives from a study of technical replicates of blood from several donors. The table came from immunoSEQ multiplex PCR; TCRdb's copy has only in-frame clones and leaves some out. The sample lists roughly 100,000 clones, nearly 97% seen once, with 0.2% to 0.25% in the top ten. CDR3 length equals 14 residues. V was trimmed by 1 base and J by 3 bases, leaving 7 bases between them. Germline-derived CDR1 and CDR2 are MGHRA and YSYEKL. This sequence joins TRBV4-1 and TRBJ2-1; D gene ambiguous. The sequence came from a human donor in good health. Sequencing input: T cells isolated from PBMCs. The chain's CDR3 is CASSQVSLYNEQFF. CDR3 coding DNA: TGCGCCAGCAGCCAAGTCAGTCTCTACAATGAGCAGTTCTTC.